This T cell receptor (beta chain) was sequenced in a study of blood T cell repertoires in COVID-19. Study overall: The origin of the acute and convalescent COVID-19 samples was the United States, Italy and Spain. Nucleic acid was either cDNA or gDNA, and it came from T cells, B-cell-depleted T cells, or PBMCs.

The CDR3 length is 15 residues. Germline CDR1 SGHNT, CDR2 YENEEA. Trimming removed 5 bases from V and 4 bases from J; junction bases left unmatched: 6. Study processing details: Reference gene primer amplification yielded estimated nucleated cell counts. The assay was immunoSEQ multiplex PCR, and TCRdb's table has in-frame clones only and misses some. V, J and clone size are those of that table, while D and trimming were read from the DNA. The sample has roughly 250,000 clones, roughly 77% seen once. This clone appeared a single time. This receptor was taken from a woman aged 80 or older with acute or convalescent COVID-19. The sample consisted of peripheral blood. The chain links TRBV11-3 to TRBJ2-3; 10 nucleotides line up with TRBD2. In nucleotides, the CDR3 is TGTGCCAGCAGCCCTAGCGGGAGTCGGGCAGATACGCAGTATTTT. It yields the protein CASSPSGSRADTQYF.